The 15 T cell receptor beta chains given below trace back to one sample, sequenced in a study. TCRdb recomputed calls from the 5' RACE reads with MiXCR, one row per CDR3 protein. Of approximately 40,000 distinct CDR3 sequences listed, approximately 30% are singletons. The sample taken for sequencing was tumor-infiltrating memory CD4+ T cells sorted from the breast tumor. This sample's subset: memory CD4+ T cells, CD4+CD45RO+CD25-. Every receptor here comes from a female donor with breast cancer.

The rearrangement uses TRBV5-1 and TRBJ2-7; D call uncertain. Germline CDR1 and CDR2: SGHRS and YFSETQ. The CDR3 runs to 12 residues. Trimming took off 1 base at V and 7 bases at J, with 9 bases between the two ends. The CDR3 loop is CASSLLYREQYF. In DNA form, the CDR3 reads TGCGCCAGCAGCTTGCTATACAGAGAGCAGTACTTC.

The J gene is TRBJ1-5, the V gene TRBV28; no firm D call. Germline V lookup: CDR1 MDHEN, CDR2 SYDVKM. Trimming removed 3 bases at V and 6 bases at J, with 6 bases between. The CDR3 consists of 12 residues. In DNA form, the CDR3 reads TGTGCCAGCAGTTTCTTGTTTCAGCCCCAGCATTTT. Translating gives CASSFLFQPQHF.

This clonotype has a handful of counts. The CDR3: CAATGDKDQPQHF. The CDR3 coding sequence is TGTGCCGCCACAGGGGATAAGGATCAGCCCCAGCATTTT. V and J are TRBV10-3 and TRBJ1-5, with TRBD1 identical over 7 bases. Germline values: CDR1 ENHRY, CDR2 SYGVKD. CDR3 length: 13 residues. Losses at the gene ends were 11 bases for V and 5 bases for J; bases not matched to a gene: 9.

The CDR3 here is CASSSPIAGGHEQFF. CDR3 sequence (DNA): TGTGCCAGCAGCTCCCCAATTGCGGGAGGACATGAGCAGTTCTTC. The chain links TRBV7-9 to TRBJ2-1, with TRBD2 matching over 8 bases. CDR3 size: 15 residues. V shed 4 bases and J 8 bases; nucleotides not matched to a gene: 10. CDR1 and CDR2 from the germline V gene are SEHNR and FQNEAQ (reference sequence).

This clonotype has just a few counts. The chain joins TRBV4-1 to TRBJ2-3, with D possibly matching TRBD2 (5 bases). Trimming took off 4 bases at V and 2 bases at J, with 19 bases between the two ends. The length of the CDR3 is 17 residues. Germline loops: CDR1 MGHRA, CDR2 YSYEKL. CDR3 DNA sequence: TGCGCCAGCAGCCCTCCCAGCGGCCGCTCTAACACAGATACGCAGTATTTT. This gives the protein CASSPPSGRSNTDTQYF.

The chain combines TRBV7-2 with TRBJ2-7; D possibly matches TRBD1 or TRBD2 (5 bases each). Trimming stripped 5 bases from V and 0 bases from J, with 14 bases between. This CDR3 region has 15 residues. Germline V lookup: CDR1 SGHTA, CDR2 FQGNSA. CDR3 nucleotide sequence: TGTGCCAGCAGCCCCCCGGGACGACCCTCCTACGAGCAGTACTTC. This gives the protein CASSPPGRPSYEQYF.

The chain carries TRBV24-1 and TRBJ2-3; tentatively, D is TRBD1 (6 bases). V was cut by 0 bases and J by 4 bases, with 16 bases left in between. The CDR3 sequence is 17 residues long. Germline loops: CDR1 KGHDR, CDR2 SFDVKD. The chain's CDR3 is CATSDLLDSQGADTQYF. DNA of the CDR3: TGTGCCACCAGTGATTTGTTGGACAGTCAGGGAGCAGATACGCAGTATTTT.

The J gene is TRBJ2-7, the V gene TRBV5-4; 14 bases fit TRBD2. Germline lookup yields CDR1 SGHNT and CDR2 YYREEE (reference sequence). The CDR3 extends over 16 amino acids. The V and J ends lost 4 bases and 4 bases, in that order; junction bases with no gene match: 7. This CDR3 is CASSQKRLAGGYEQYF. CDR3 sequence (DNA): TGTGCCAGCAGCCAGAAACGACTAGCGGGAGGGTACGAGCAGTACTTC.

The J gene is TRBJ2-7, the V gene TRBV6-5; TRBD1 might be the D (5 bases). With 2 bases removed from V and 6 bases from J, the gap between germline ends came to 11 bases. The CDR3 is 13 amino acids. Germline V gives CDR1 MNHEY, CDR2 SVGAGI. CDR3 DNA sequence: TGTGCCAGCAGTTACGGGGCAGTCGTCGAGCAGTACTTC. Protein product: CASSYGAVVEQYF.

This clonotype was detected only a few times. The DNA of the CDR3 is TGCAGTGCCCGACAGTACAATGAGCAGTTCTTC. Translated: CSARQYNEQFF. The chain couples TRBV20-1 to TRBJ2-1; possibly TRBD1 for D (5 bases). The germline V gene has CDR1 DFQATT and CDR2 SNEGSKA (reference sequence). This CDR3 spans 11 amino acids. V lost 6 bases and J lost 4, with 7 bases in between.

Only a few counts were recorded for this clonotype. The V call is TRBV4-3, the J call TRBJ2-4; a possible D gene is TRBD1 (5 bases). CDR1 is LGHNA and CDR2 is YSLEER in the germline V gene. Trimming removed 1 base from V and 5 bases from J, with 12 bases in between. CDR3 size: 15 residues. In DNA form, the CDR3 reads TGCGCCAGCAGCCAAGTCGACAGTTTCGAAAACATTCAGTACTTC. Protein: CASSQVDSFENIQYF.

The V and J genes are TRBV9 and TRBJ2-3; 7 positions match TRBD2. J gave up 2 bases and V 0 bases, and 3 bases lay outside the gene matches. Germline V CDR1 and CDR2: SGDLS, YYNGEE. This CDR3 contains 15 residues. The CDR3 reads CASSVGSGATDTQYF. CDR3 bases: TGTGCCAGCAGCGTAGGGAGCGGGGCCACAGATACGCAGTATTTT.

A few counts support this clonotype. The chain couples TRBV20-1 to TRBJ1-2, with 9 bases fitting TRBD1. Germline CDR1 and CDR2: DFQATT and SNEGSKA (reference sequence). Trimming took 6 bases from V and 7 from J; bases not matched to a gene: 12. This CDR3 has 14 residues. The chain's CDR3 is CSAEKPGTGFGYTF. CDR3 in DNA: TGCAGTGCAGAAAAGCCCGGGACAGGGTTTGGCTACACCTTC.

The chain joins TRBV19 to TRBJ1-5, with a possible D match to TRBD1 (6 bases). The V gene lost 8 bases and the J gene lost 2 bases, with 16 bases spanning the gap. Germline-derived CDR1 and CDR2 are LNHDA and SQIVND (reference sequence). CDR3 length equals 15 residues. CDR3: CASAPGDGRNQPQHF. The DNA of the CDR3 is TGTGCCAGTGCCCCAGGGGATGGTCGCAATCAGCCCCAGCATTTT.

The chain's CDR3 is CASSFSGGIHDEQFF. The DNA for the CDR3 is TGTGCCAGCAGCTTTAGCGGGGGTATCCACGATGAGCAGTTCTTC. This chain joins TRBV5-4 and TRBJ2-1, with 9 bases matching TRBD2. Germline values: CDR1 SGHNT, CDR2 YYREEE (reference sequence). V shed 2 bases, J shed 8 bases, and the junction held 8 bases outside the gene matches. CDR3 length: 15 amino acids.